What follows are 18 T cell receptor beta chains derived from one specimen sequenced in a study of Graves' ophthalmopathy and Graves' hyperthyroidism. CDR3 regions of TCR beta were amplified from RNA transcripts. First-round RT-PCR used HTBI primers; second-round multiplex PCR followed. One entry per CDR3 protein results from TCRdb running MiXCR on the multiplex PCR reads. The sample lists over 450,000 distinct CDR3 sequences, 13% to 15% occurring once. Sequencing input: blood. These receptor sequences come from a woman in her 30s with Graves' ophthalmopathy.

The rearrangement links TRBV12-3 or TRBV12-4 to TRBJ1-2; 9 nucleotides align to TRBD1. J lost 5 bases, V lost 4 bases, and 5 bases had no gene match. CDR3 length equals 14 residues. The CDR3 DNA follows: TGTGCCAGCAGTTGGGGGGGACAGGGTTATGGCTACACCTTC. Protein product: CASSWGGQGYGYTF.

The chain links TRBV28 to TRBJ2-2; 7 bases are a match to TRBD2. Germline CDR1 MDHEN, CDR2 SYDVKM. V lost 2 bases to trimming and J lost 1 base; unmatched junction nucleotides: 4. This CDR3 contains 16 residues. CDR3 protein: CASSLTGGVNTGELFF. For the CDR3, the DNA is TGTGCCAGCAGTTTAACTGGGGGGGTGAACACCGGGGAGCTGTTTTTT.

Here the CDR3 reads CASSYMRYSYEQYF. CDR3 DNA: TGTGCCAGCAGTTACATGCGTTACTCCTACGAGCAGTACTTC. The chain recombines TRBV6-5 with TRBJ2-7; D not resolved. Germline CDR1 is MNHEY and CDR2 is SVGAGI. V shed 2 bases and J shed 0 bases, with 8 bases lying between them. The CDR3 is 14 amino acids.

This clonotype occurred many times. CDR3 in amino acids: CASSPNTLQETQYF. In DNA, the CDR3 is TGTGCCAGCAGTCCGAATACCCTACAAGAGACCCAGTACTTC. The genes are TRBV6-1 and TRBJ2-5, with unresolved D. The CDR3 consists of 14 residues. The germline V and J ends were trimmed by 5 bases and 2 bases, with 12 bases remaining between them. From germline, CDR1 is MNHNS and CDR2 SASEGT.

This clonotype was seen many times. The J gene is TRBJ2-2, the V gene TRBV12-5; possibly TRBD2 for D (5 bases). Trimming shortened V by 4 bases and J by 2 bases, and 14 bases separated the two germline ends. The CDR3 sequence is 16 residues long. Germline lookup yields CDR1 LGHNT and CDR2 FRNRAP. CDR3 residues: CASGSGSGLNTGELFF. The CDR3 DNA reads TGTGCTAGTGGTTCTGGATCCGGACTCAACACCGGGGAGCTGTTTTTT.

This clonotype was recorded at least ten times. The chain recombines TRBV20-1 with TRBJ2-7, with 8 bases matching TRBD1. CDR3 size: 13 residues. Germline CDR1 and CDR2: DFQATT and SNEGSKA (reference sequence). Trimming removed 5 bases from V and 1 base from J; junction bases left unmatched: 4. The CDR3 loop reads CSADRDRSYEQYF. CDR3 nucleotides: TGCAGTGCTGACCGGGACAGGTCCTACGAGCAGTACTTC.

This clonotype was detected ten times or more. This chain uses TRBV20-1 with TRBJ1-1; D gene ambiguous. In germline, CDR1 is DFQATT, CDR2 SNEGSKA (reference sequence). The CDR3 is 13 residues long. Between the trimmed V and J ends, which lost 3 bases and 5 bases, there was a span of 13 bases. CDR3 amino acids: CSARSTVRTEAFF. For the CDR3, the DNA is TGCAGTGCTAGGTCAACAGTGCGGACTGAAGCTTTCTTT.

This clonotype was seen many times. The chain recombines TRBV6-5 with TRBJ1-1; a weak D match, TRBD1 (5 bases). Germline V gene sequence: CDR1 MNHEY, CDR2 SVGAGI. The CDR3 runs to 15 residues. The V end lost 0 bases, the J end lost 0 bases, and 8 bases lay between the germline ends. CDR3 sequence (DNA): TGTGCCAGCAGTTACTCGACAGAGCTGAACACTGAAGCTTTCTTT. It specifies CASSYSTELNTEAFF.

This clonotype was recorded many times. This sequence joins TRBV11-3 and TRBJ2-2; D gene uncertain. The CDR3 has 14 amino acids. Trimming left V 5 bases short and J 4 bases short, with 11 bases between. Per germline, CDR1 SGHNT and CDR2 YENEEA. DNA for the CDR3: TGTGCCAGCAGCCCAAGGTTGGGCACCGGGGAGCTGTTTTTT. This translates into CASSPRLGTGELFF.

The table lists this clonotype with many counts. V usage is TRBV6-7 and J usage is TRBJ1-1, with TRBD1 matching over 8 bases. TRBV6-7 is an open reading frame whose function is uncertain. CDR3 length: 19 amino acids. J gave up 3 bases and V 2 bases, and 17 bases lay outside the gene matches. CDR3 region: CASSYPRTGRGFGDTEAFF. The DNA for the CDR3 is TGTGCCAGCAGTTACCCAAGGACAGGGAGAGGCTTTGGAGACACTGAAGCTTTCTTT.

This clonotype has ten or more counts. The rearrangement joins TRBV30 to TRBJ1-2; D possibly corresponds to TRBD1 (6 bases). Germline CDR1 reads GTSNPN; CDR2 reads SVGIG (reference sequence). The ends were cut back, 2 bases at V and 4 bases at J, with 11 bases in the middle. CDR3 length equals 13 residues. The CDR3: CAWSKQGSYGYTF. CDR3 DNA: TGTGCCTGGAGTAAGCAGGGGAGCTATGGCTACACCTTC.

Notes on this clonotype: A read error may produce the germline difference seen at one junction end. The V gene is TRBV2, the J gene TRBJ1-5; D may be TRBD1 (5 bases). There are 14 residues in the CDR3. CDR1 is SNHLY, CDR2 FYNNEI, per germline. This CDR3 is CASSGDRSYQPQHF. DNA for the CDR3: TGTGCCAGCAGCGGAGACAGATCATACCAGCCTCAGCATTTT. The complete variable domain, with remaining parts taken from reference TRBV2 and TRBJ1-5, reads EPEVTQTPSHQVTQMGQEVILRCVPISNHLYFYWYRQILGQKVEFLVSFYNNEISEKSEIFDDQFSVERPDGSNFTLKIRSTKLEDSAMYFCASSGDRSYQPQHFGDGTRLSIL.

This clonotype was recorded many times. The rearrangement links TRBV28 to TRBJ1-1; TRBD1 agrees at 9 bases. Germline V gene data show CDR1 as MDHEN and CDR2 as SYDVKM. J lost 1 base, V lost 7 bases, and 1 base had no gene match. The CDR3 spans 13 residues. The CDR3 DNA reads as TGTGCCAGCAAGACAGGGGGGAACACTGAAGCTTTCTTT. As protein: CASKTGGNTEAFF.

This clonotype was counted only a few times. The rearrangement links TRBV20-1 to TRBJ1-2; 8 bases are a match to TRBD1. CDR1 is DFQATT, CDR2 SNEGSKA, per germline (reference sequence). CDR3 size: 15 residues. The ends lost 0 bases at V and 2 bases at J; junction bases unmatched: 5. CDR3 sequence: CSAREPQGANYGYTF. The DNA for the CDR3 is TGCAGTGCTAGAGAACCCCAGGGGGCGAACTATGGCTACACCTTC.

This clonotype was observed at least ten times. Here the CDR3 DNA reads TGTGCCAGCAGTTACTCAGGGGGCGCGAACACTGAAGCTTTCTTT. It translates to CASSYSGGANTEAFF. The V call is TRBV6-5, the J call TRBJ1-1; 7 bases line up with TRBD1. This CDR3 comprises 15 residues. Germline CDR1 MNHEY, CDR2 SVGAGI. V lost 0 bases to trimming and J lost 1 base; unmatched junction nucleotides: 2.

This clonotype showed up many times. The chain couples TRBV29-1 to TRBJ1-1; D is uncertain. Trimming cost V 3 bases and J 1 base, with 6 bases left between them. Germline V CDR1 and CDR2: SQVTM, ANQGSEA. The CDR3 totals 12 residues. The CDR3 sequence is CSVDAQNTEAFF. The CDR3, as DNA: TGCAGCGTTGATGCGCAGAACACTGAAGCTTTCTTT.

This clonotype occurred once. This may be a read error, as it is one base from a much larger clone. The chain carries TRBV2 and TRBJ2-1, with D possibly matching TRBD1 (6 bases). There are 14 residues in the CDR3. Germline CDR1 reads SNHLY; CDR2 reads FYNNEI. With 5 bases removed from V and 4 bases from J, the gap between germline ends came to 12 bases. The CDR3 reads CASSWVRGYNEQFF. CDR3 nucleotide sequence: TGTGCCAGCAGTTGGGTTAGGGGGTACAATGAGCAGTTCTTC.

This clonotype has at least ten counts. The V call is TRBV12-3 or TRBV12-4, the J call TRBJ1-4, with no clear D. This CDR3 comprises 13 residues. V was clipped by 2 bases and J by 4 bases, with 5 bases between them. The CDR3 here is CASSLSGNEKLFF. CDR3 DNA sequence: TGTGCCAGCAGTTTAAGTGGTAATGAAAAACTGTTTTTT.